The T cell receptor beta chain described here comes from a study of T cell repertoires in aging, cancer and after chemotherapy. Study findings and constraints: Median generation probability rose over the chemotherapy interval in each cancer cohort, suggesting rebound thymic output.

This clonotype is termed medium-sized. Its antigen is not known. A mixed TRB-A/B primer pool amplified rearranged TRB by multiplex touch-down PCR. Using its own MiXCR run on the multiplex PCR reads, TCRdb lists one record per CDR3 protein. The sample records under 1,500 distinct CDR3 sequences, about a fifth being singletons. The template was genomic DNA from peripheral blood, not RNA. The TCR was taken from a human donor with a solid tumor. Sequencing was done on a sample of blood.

CDR3 protein: CASSLESQGNSPLHF. The DNA of the CDR3 is TGCGCCAGCAGCTTGGAATCACAGGGGAATTCACCCCTCCACTTT. The gene calls are TRBV5-1 and TRBJ1-6, with 7 bases aligning to TRBD1. The CDR3 is made up of 15 amino acids. CDR1 and CDR2 from the germline V gene are SGHRS and YFSETQ. Trimming removed 0 bases from V and 7 bases from J; junction bases left unmatched: 4.